What follows are 26 T cell receptor beta chains derived from one specimen sequenced in a study of blood T cell repertoires in COVID-19. Clones were read by immunoSEQ multiplex PCR, and TCRdb kept only the in-frame ones, dropping some. The sample comprises 100,000 to 150,000 clones, about 90% of which are singletons, and around 2% rests with the top ten. The sequencing input was peripheral blood. The receptors were sampled from a man in his forties or fifties with COVID-19, enrolled during active disease.

The genes are TRBV11-2 and TRBJ2-7; 10 positions agree with TRBD2. The CDR3 runs to 14 residues. V was pared by 8 bases and J by 4 bases, with 8 bases of the junction left unmatched. CDR1 is SGHAT and CDR2 is FQNNGV in the germline V gene. For the CDR3, the DNA is TGTGCCAGCGATGAAGCGGGAGGGAGGTACGAGCAGTACTTC. Protein sequence: CASDEAGGRYEQYF. Full variable domain (missing parts from reference TRBV11-2 and TRBJ2-7): EAGVAQSPRYKIIEKRQSVAFWCNPISGHATLYWYQQILGQGPKLLIQFQNNGVVDDSQLPKDRFSAERLKGVDSTLKIQPAKLEDSAVYLCASDEAGGRYEQYFGPGTRLTVT.

The chain couples TRBV4-3 to TRBJ2-3; a weak D match, TRBD2 (5 bases). V lost 3 bases to trimming and J lost 1 base, with 8 bases between them. The CDR3 length is 14 residues. Per the germline V gene, CDR1 is LGHNA and CDR2 is YSLEER. CDR3 loop: CASSQSGRTDTQYF. The CDR3 DNA sequence: TGCGCCAGCAGCCAGAGCGGCCGCACAGATACGCAGTATTTT.

The chain employs TRBV5-1 and TRBJ2-1; 11 bases are a match to TRBD2. The germline CDR1 and CDR2 sequences are SGHRS and YFSETQ. After removal of 7 bases from V and 12 bases from J, the junction contained 12 bases not matched to a gene. This CDR3 is built from 14 residues. The CDR3: CASQGSLLAGVQFF. The CDR3 DNA is TGCGCCAGCCAGGGCAGCCTACTAGCGGGAGTGCAGTTCTTC.

The CDR3 spells CASRGQLDTEAFF. CDR3 DNA: TGTGCCAGCAGGGGACAGCTCGACACTGAAGCTTTCTTT. The chain combines TRBV28 with TRBJ1-1, with TRBD1 matching over 7 bases. The CDR3 runs to 13 residues. Germline V lookup: CDR1 MDHEN, CDR2 SYDVKM. The V segment lost 6 bases and the J segment 3 bases; nucleotides outside the gene matches: 4. Variable domain in full (rest from reference TRBV28 and TRBJ1-1): DVKVTQSSRYLVKRTGEKVFLECVQDMDHENMFWYRQDPGLGLRLIYFSYDVKMKEKGDIPEGYSVSREKKERFSLILESASTNQTSMYLCASRGQLDTEAFFGQGTRLTVV.

The chain combines TRBV7-6 with TRBJ2-1; TRBD1 matches at 8 bases. With 5 bases clipped from V and 3 bases from J, the junction kept 12 bases outside the gene matches. Per germline, CDR1 SGHVS and CDR2 FNYEAQ. CDR3 length equals 17 residues. The CDR3 spells CASSLGGGTGNYNEQFF. In nucleotides, the CDR3 is TGTGCCAGCAGCCTAGGGGGCGGGACAGGAAACTACAATGAGCAGTTCTTC.

The genes are TRBV7-9 and TRBJ2-4, with D maybe TRBD2 (6 bases). The CDR3 length is 13 residues. V was shortened by 3 bases and J by 6 bases, with 9 bases between the two germline ends. Germline V CDR1 and CDR2: SEHNR, FQNEAQ (reference sequence). The CDR3 region has the DNA TGTGCCAGCAGCTTGGCTAGCGCAAACATTCAGTACTTC. Translation gives CASSLASANIQYF.

V is TRBV2 and J is TRBJ2-6; perhaps TRBD1 as D (5 bases). The CDR3 contains 16 residues. Germline lookup yields CDR1 SNHLY and CDR2 FYNNEI. V lost 0 bases, J lost 2 bases, and 8 bases lay in between. The CDR3 region has the DNA TGTGCCAGCAGTGAAGCGCAGGGTGCTGGGGCCAACGTCCTGACTTTC. Its translation: CASSEAQGAGANVLTF.

J is TRBJ2-3 and V is TRBV5-1; TRBD1 might be the D (6 bases). This CDR3 has 16 residues. CDR1 and CDR2 (germline): SGHRS, YFSETQ. V lost 0 bases and J 7 bases, leaving 18 bases between the germline ends. The CDR3 spells CASSLEPGQLRNTQYF. CDR3 bases: TGCGCCAGCAGCTTGGAACCGGGACAACTCAGGAATACGCAGTATTTT.

The chain recombines TRBV6-5 with TRBJ1-5; TRBD1 aligns across 8 bases. V shed 0 bases and J 4 bases; nucleotides not matched to a gene: 5. CDR1 is MNHEY and CDR2 is SVGAGI in the germline V gene. There are 16 residues in the CDR3. The DNA for the CDR3 is TGTGCCAGCAGTTACTCGATTGACAGGGGTAATCAGCCCCAGCATTTT. It translates to CASSYSIDRGNQPQHF.

The J gene is TRBJ1-2, the V gene TRBV7-3; TRBD1 matches 9 bases. V lost 5 bases, J lost 8 bases, and 12 bases stayed unmatched. Germline CDR1 SGHTA, CDR2 FQGTGA. This CDR3 contains 15 residues. In nucleotides, the CDR3 is TGTGCCAGCAGCAACTCTCCCCGGGACAGGGAAGGCTACACCTTC. It encodes CASSNSPRDREGYTF. Looking up the rest from reference TRBV7-3 and TRBJ1-2 gives the full variable domain: GAGVSQTPSNKVTEKGKYVELRCDPISGHTALYWYRQSLGQGPEFLIYFQGTGAADDSGLPNDRFFAVRPEGSVSTLKIQRTERGDSAVYLCASSNSPRDREGYTFGSGTRLTVV.

This clone was observed a single time. The V call is TRBV6-5, the J call TRBJ2-2, with 7 nucleotides matching TRBD1. This CDR3 region has 13 residues. From germline, CDR1 is MNHEY and CDR2 SVGAGI. V trimming: 6 bases; J trimming: 6 bases; junction bases outside the gene matches: 4. The CDR3 here is CASSHRGAGELFF. The CDR3 DNA reads TGTGCCAGCAGCCACAGGGGAGCCGGGGAGCTGTTTTTT.

The chain is built from TRBV29-1 and TRBJ1-1; a weak D match, TRBD1 (6 bases). CDR3 length equals 13 residues. V was pared by 4 bases and J by 1 base, with 10 bases between. Germline assignment: CDR1 SQVTM and CDR2 ANQGSEA. CDR3 residues: CSVGGGWNTEAFF. The DNA for the CDR3 is TGCAGCGTTGGTGGGGGCTGGAACACTGAAGCTTTCTTT.

The J gene is TRBJ1-2, the V gene TRBV19; perhaps TRBD1 as D (5 bases). There are 17 residues in the CDR3. CDR1 is LNHDA and CDR2 is SQIVND in the germline V gene (reference sequence). Trimming took off 11 bases at V and 4 bases at J, with 29 bases between the two ends. The CDR3 region has the DNA TGTGCCTCTAGAGACGGGGGACGGATTACTACCTTCTATGGCTACACCTTC. Amino acid sequence: CASRDGGRITTFYGYTF.

CDR3: CASSPPGGMGNQPQHF. CDR3 DNA: TGTGCCAGCAGTCCCCCAGGGGGCATGGGCAATCAGCCCCAGCATTTT. V is TRBV28 and J is TRBJ1-5, with 8 bases lining up with TRBD1. Germline lookup yields CDR1 MDHEN and CDR2 SYDVKM. The V segment lost 5 bases and the J segment 2 bases; nucleotides outside the gene matches: 8. The CDR3 has 16 amino acids.

V gene TRBV5-1 combines with J gene TRBJ2-3, with TRBD2 identical over 10 bases. Looked up from germline, CDR1 is SGHRS and CDR2 is YFSETQ. The CDR3 runs to 15 residues. V gave up 2 bases and J gave up 4 bases; unmatched junction bases: 4. DNA of the CDR3: TGCGCCAGCAGCTTATCAGCGGGAGGGGCAGATACGCAGTATTTT. This gives the protein CASSLSAGGADTQYF.

The V and J genes are TRBV3-1 (or the pseudogene TRBV3-2) and TRBJ2-3, with TRBD2 as a possible D gene (6 bases). The CDR3 sequence is 13 residues long. Germline V gives CDR1 LGHDT, CDR2 YNNKEL (reference sequence). V was cut by 4 bases and J by 7 bases, with 12 bases left in between. The CDR3 spells CASSPNLAHTQYF. The DNA of the CDR3 is TGTGCCAGCAGCCCAAACCTAGCGCATACGCAGTATTTT.

V is TRBV2 and J is TRBJ2-2; D unclear. Germline assignment: CDR1 SNHLY and CDR2 FYNNEI. The CDR3 has 14 residues. The germline V and J ends were trimmed by 6 bases and 1 base, with 9 bases remaining between them. Written as DNA, the CDR3 is TGTGCCAGCAGCCGACTGGTGAACACCGGGGAGCTGTTTTTT. It yields the protein CASSRLVNTGELFF.

The chain couples TRBV6-5 to TRBJ2-7, with 8 positions matching TRBD1. The V segment lost 10 bases and the J segment 3 bases; nucleotides outside the gene matches: 8. Germline V lookup: CDR1 MNHEY, CDR2 SVGAGI. The CDR3 runs to 13 residues. The CDR3 is CATRDRYGYEQYF. CDR3 DNA sequence: TGTGCCACCCGGGACAGGTACGGCTACGAGCAGTACTTC.

This clone was seen once. The chain has TRBV9 and TRBJ1-4, with 8 bases matching TRBD1. In germline, CDR1 is SGDLS, CDR2 YYNGEE. CDR3 length: 15 amino acids. J lost 7 bases, V lost 4 bases, and 9 bases had no gene match. CDR3 region: CASSRTGTGPEKLFF. DNA for the CDR3: TGTGCCAGCAGCAGAACCGGGACAGGTCCTGAAAAACTGTTTTTT.

The V and J genes are TRBV6-6 and TRBJ1-5; D is uncertain. The CDR3 covers 14 residues. Germline CDR1 is MNHNY and CDR2 is SVGAGI (reference sequence). The V end lost 6 bases, the J end lost 6 bases, and 15 bases lay between the germline ends. CDR3 sequence (DNA): TGTGCCAGCAGCCCGGGAGGGTCGAGTCAGCCCCAGCATTTT. Encoded protein: CASSPGGSSQPQHF.

The chain joins TRBV29-1 to TRBJ2-5; 7 bases line up with TRBD1. Losses at the gene ends were 4 bases for V and 5 bases for J; bases not matched to a gene: 10. This CDR3 has 14 amino acids. Germline lookup yields CDR1 SQVTM and CDR2 ANQGSEA. The CDR3 spells CSVGNTGALETQYF. The CDR3 DNA sequence: TGCAGCGTTGGTAATACAGGGGCCCTGGAGACCCAGTACTTC.

V usage is TRBV7-6 and J usage is TRBJ2-1, with D perhaps matching TRBD2 (6 bases). Trimming removed 1 base at V and 6 bases at J, with 19 bases between. Germline CDR1 is SGHVS and CDR2 is FNYEAQ. This CDR3 is 17 amino acids long. CDR3 sequence: CASSLGVSLISGNEQFF. In DNA, the CDR3 is TGTGCCAGCAGCTTAGGGGTTTCCCTGATTAGCGGCAATGAGCAGTTCTTC. Together with reference TRBV7-6 and TRBJ2-1, the CDR3 gives the full variable domain: GAGVSQSPRYKVTKRGQDVALRCDPISGHVSLYWYRQALGQGPEFLTYFNYEAQQDKSGLPNDRFSAERPEGSISTLTIQRTEQRDSAMYRCASSLGVSLISGNEQFFGPGTRLTVL.

The chain carries TRBV5-1 and TRBJ2-1; 10 bases are a match to TRBD2. Losses at the gene ends were 4 bases for V and 3 bases for J; bases not matched to a gene: 4. The length of the CDR3 is 15 residues. Per the germline V gene, CDR1 is SGHRS and CDR2 is YFSETQ. The CDR3 DNA reads as TGCGCCAGCAGCCGGACTAGCGGTTACTACAATGAGCAGTTCTTC. Encoded protein: CASSRTSGYYNEQFF.

The chain uses TRBV9 and TRBJ1-4, with 7 nucleotides matching TRBD1. Germline V gene data show CDR1 as SGDLS and CDR2 as YYNGEE. The V segment lost 3 bases and the J segment 3 bases; nucleotides outside the gene matches: 8. CDR3 length equals 16 residues. CDR3 sequence: CASSERPGQPNEKLFF. Written as DNA, the CDR3 is TGTGCCAGCAGCGAGCGACCGGGACAGCCTAATGAAAAACTGTTTTTT.

The V call is TRBV15, the J call TRBJ1-5, with 7 bases that match TRBD1. The ends lost 3 bases at V and 2 bases at J; junction bases unmatched: 7. The CDR3 contains 16 residues. Germline loops: CDR1 LNHNV, CDR2 YYDKDF (reference sequence). CDR3 region: CATSRRAGGGNQPQHF. The CDR3 bases are TGTGCCACCAGCAGGCGAGCAGGGGGTGGCAATCAGCCCCAGCATTTT.

The chain couples TRBV7-2 to TRBJ2-7, with TRBD1 identical over 9 bases. V lost 2 bases to trimming and J lost 5 bases; unmatched junction nucleotides: 10. This CDR3 comprises 16 residues. Germline CDR1 SGHTA, CDR2 FQGNSA. For the CDR3, the DNA is TGTGCCAGCAGCTTACTGTCGAACAGGGGGCCTCACGAGCAGTACTTC. This codes for CASSLLSNRGPHEQYF.